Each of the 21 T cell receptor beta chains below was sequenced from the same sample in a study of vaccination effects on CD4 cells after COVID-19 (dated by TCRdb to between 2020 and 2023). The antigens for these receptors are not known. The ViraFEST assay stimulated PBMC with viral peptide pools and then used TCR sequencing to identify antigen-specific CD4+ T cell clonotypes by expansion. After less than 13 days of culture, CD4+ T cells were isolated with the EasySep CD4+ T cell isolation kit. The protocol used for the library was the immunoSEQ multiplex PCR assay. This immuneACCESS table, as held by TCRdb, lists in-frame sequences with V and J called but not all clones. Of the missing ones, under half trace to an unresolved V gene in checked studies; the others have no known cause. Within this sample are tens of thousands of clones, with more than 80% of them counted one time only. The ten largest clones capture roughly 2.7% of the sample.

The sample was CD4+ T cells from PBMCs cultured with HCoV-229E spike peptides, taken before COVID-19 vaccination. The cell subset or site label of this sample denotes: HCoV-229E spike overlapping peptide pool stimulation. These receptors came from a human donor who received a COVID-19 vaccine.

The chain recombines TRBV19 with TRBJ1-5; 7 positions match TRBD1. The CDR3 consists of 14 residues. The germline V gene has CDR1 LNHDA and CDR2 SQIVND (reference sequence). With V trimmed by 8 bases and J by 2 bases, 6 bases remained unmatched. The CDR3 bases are TGTGCCAGTTCTCAGGGGGGTGGCAATCAGCCCCAGCATTTT. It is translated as CASSQGGGNQPQHF.

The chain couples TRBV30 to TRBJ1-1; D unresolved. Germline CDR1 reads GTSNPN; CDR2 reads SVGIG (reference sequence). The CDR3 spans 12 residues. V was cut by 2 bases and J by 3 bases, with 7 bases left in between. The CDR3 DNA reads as TGTGCCTGGAGTCCCTTTGACACTGAAGCTTTCTTT. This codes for CAWSPFDTEAFF.

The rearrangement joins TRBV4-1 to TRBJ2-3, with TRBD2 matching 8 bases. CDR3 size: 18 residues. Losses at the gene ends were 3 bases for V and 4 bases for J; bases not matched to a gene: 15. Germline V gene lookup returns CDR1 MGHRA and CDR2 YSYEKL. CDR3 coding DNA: TGCGCCAGCAGCCAGCTTCCCCCCGGGGGGGGAGGGTCAGATACGCAGTATTTT. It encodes CASSQLPPGGGGSDTQYF.

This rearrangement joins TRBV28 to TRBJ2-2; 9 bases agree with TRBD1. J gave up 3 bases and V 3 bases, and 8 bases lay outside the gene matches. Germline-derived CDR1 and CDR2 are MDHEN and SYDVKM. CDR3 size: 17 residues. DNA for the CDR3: TGTGCCAGCAGTTTTTACTCCGGGACAGGGTACACCGGGGAGCTGTTTTTT. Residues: CASSFYSGTGYTGELFF.

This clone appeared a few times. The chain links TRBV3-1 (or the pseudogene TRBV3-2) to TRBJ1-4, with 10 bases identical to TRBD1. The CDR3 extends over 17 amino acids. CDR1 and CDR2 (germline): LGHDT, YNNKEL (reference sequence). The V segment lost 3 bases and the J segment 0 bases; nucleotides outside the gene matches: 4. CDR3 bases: TGTGCCAGCAGCCACCGGGACAGGGGTGCAACTAATGAAAAACTGTTTTTT. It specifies CASSHRDRGATNEKLFF.

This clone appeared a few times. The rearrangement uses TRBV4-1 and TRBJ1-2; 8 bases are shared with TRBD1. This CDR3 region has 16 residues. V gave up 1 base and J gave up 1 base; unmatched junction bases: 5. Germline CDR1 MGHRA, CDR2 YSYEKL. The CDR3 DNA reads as TGCGCCAGCAGCCAAGCCGGGACAGGCAGTAACTATGGCTACACCTTC. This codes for CASSQAGTGSNYGYTF.

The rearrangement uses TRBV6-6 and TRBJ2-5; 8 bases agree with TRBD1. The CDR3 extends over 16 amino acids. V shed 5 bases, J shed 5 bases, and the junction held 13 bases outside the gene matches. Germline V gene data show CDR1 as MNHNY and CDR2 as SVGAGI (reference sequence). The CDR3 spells CASSGTVGRGPETQYF. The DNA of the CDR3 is TGTGCCAGCAGTGGGACGGTTGGCAGGGGGCCGGAGACCCAGTACTTC.

The chain's CDR3 is CASSYSTTGNQPQHF. The CDR3 DNA is TGTGCCAGCAGTTACTCGACGACAGGCAATCAGCCCCAGCATTTT. The rearrangement joins TRBV6-5 to TRBJ1-5; D is possibly TRBD1 (5 bases). The CDR3 has 15 residues. The germline CDR1 and CDR2 sequences are MNHEY and SVGAGI. Deletions cut 0 bases from V and 2 bases from J, with 8 bases between.

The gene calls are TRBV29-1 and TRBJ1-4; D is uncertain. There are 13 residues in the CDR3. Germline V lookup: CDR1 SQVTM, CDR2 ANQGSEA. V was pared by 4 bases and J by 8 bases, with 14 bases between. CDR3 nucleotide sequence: TGCAGCGTTGGCAGATCCTCTGGCGAAAAACTGTTTTTT. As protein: CSVGRSSGEKLFF.

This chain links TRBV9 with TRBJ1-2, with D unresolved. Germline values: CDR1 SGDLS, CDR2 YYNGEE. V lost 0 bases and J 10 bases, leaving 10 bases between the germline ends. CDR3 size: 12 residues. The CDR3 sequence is CASSVGLGHYTF. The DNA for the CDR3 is TGTGCCAGCAGCGTAGGTTTAGGGCACTACACCTTC.

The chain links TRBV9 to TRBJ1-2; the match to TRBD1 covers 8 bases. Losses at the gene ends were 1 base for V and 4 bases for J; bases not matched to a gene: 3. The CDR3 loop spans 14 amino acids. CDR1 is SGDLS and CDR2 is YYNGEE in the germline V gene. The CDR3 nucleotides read TGTGCCAGCAGCGTACAGGGGGCGGGCTATGGCTACACCTTC. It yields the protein CASSVQGAGYGYTF.

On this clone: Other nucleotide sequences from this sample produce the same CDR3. For the CDR3, the DNA is TGTGCCAGCAAGCGCCGGGGGGTTGACACCGGGGAGCTGTTTTTT. Protein: CASKRRGVDTGELFF. The chain couples TRBV6-5 to TRBJ2-2, with 7 bases identical to TRBD2. From germline, CDR1 is MNHEY and CDR2 SVGAGI. After removal of 7 bases from V and 3 bases from J, the junction contained 8 bases not matched to a gene. The CDR3 is 15 amino acids.

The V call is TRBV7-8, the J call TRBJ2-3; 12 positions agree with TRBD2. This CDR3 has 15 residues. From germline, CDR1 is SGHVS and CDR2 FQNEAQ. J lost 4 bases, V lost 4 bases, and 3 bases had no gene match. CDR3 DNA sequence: TGTGCCAGCAGCTCTCGGACTAGCGGGGCAGATACGCAGTATTTT. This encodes CASSSRTSGADTQYF. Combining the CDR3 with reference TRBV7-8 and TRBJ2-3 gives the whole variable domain GAGVSQSPRYKVAKRGQDVALRCDPISGHVSLFWYQQALGQGPEFLTYFQNEAQLDKSGLPSDRFFAERPEGSVSTLKIQRTQQEDSAVYLCASSSRTSGADTQYFGPGTRLTVL.

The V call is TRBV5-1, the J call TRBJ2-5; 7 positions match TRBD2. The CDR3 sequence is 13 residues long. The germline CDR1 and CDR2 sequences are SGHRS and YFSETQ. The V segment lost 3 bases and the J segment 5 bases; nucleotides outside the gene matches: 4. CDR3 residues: CASSSGGGETQYF. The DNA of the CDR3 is TGCGCCAGCAGCTCCGGGGGAGGGGAGACCCAGTACTTC.

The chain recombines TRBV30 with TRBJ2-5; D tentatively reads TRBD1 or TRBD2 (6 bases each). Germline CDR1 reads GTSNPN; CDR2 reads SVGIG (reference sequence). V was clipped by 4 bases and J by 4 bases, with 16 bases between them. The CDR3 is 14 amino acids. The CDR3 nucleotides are TGTGCCTGGAACGGGGGCGCGTTTGGAGAGACCCAGTACTTC. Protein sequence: CAWNGGAFGETQYF.

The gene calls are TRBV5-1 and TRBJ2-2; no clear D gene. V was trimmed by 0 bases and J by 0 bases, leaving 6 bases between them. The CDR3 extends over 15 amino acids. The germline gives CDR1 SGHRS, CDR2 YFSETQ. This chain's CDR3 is CASSLAYTNTGELFF. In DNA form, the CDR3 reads TGCGCCAGCAGCTTGGCTTATACGAACACCGGGGAGCTGTTTTTT.

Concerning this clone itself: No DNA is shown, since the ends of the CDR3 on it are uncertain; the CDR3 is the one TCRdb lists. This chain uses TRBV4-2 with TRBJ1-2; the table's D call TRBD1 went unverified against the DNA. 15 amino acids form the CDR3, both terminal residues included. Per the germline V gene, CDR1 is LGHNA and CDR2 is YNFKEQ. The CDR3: CASSQETAFWYGYTF.

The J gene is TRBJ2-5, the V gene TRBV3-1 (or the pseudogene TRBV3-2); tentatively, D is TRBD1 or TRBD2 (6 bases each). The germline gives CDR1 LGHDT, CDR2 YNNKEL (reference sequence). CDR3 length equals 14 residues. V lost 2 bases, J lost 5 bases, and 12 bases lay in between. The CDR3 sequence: CASSQRGAVETQYF. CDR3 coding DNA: TGTGCCAGCAGCCAAAGGGGGGCTGTTGAGACCCAGTACTTC.

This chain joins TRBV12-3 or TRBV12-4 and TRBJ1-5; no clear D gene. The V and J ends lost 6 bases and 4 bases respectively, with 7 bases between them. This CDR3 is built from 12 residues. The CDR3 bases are TGTGCCAGCAGAAACGATAATCAGCCCCAGCATTTT. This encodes CASRNDNQPQHF.

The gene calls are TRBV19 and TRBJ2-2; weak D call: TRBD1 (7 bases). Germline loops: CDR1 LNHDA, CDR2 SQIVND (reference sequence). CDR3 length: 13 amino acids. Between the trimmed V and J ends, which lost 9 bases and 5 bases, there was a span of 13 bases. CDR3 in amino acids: CASRQGGTGELFF. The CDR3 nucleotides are TGTGCCAGCAGACAGGGAGGAACCGGGGAGCTGTTTTTT.

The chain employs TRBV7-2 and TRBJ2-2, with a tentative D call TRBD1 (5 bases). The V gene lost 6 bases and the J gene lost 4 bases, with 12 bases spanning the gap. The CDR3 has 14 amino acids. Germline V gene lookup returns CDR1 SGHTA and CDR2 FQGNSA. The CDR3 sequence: CASRDQGSTGELFF. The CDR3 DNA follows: TGTGCCAGCAGGGATCAGGGTTCCACCGGGGAGCTGTTTTTT.